The T cell receptor (beta chain) described here comes from a study of cytomegalovirus exposure and HLA in healthy donors. V lost 3 bases and J lost 5; bases outside the gene matches: 7. Germline values: CDR1 GTSNPN, CDR2 SVGIG (reference sequence). The CDR3 totals 15 residues. The donors, nominally healthy at sampling, likely had unrecorded immune exposures. PCR used 60 Vbeta primers and 13 Jbeta primers. Profiled with immunoSEQ multiplex PCR; TCRdb holds only in-frame clones, not every one. In all, the sample yields some 51,000 clones. Sequencing was carried out using PBMCs. The rearrangement links TRBV30 to TRBJ2-2; 9 bases align to TRBD1. The receptor was derived from a middle-aged man in good health and CMV-seropositive. The CDR3 spells CAWRQQGADTGELFF. In DNA form, the CDR3 reads TGTGCCTGGAGACAACAGGGGGCGGATACCGGGGAGCTGTTTTTT. The full variable domain, with the rest looked up from reference TRBV30 and TRBJ2-2, is SQTIHQWPATLVQPVGSPLSLECTVEGTSNPNLYWYRQAAGRGLQLLFYSVGIGQISSEVPQNLSASRPQDRQFILSSKKLLLSDSGFYLCAWRQQGADTGELFFGEGSRLTVL.